This TCR beta chain stems from a study of blood T cell repertoires in COVID-19. Study as a whole: Sources were T cells, B-cell-depleted T cells, or PBMCs; the material itself was cDNA or gDNA.

Trimming left V 6 bases short and J 4 bases short, with 13 bases between. The germline V gene has CDR1 SNHLY and CDR2 FYNNEI. This CDR3 has 14 amino acids. As originally analysed: Researchers report that nucleated cell counts were estimated from reference gene primer amplification. Sequencing used immunoSEQ multiplex PCR; TCRdb keeps in-frame clones, though not all of them. That table supplies the V and J calls and clone size; D and trimming were determined from the DNA. The sample lists just over 300,000 clones, just over 85% seen once, with about 4.1% in the top ten. Enrolled through a virtual design, the participants were between roughly 18 and 100 years of age and came from roughly 22 US areas. Categorization into cohorts depended on clinical history that participants reported.

The sample taken for sequencing was PBMCs or T cells enriched from blood (not recorded which). The TCR sequence derives from a man aged 25 to 40 who had recovered from COVID-19. V gene TRBV2 combines with J gene TRBJ1-3; TRBD1 is a possible D gene (5 bases). CDR3 amino acids: CASSLRVLGNTIYF. CDR3 coding DNA: TGTGCCAGCAGCCTCAGGGTACTAGGAAACACCATATATTTT.